This T cell receptor beta chain derives from a study of cytomegalovirus exposure and HLA in healthy donors. On the study more broadly: The approximately 120 validation repertoires, a later analysis reported, used the same platform as the 550 to 700 repertoires from the first cohort. Study outcomes and limitations: First-cohort TCR clusters tended to co-occur in the roughly 120 validation repertoires, a later analysis found. The authors confirmed in vitro that three CMV-associated chains were specific for CMV antigens. Reports indicated that the classifier achieved high specificity and sensitivity in diagnosing cytomegalovirus status.

Some clones are missing from TCRdb's copy, which holds only in-frame ones; the method was immunoSEQ multiplex PCR. This table holds some 140,000 clones, roughly 84% found once. Germline lookup yields CDR1 SGHRS and CDR2 YFSETQ. The CDR3 sequence is 14 residues long. V lost 4 bases, J lost 4 bases, and 7 bases stayed unmatched. A single count supports this clone. What it recognizes is unknown. Sequencing used PBMCs. The chain employs TRBV5-1 and TRBJ1-2; TRBD1 matches at 7 bases. The receptor comes from a human donor in good health. CDR3 loop: CASSEQTGLYGYTF. The CDR3 coding sequence is TGCGCCAGCAGCGAGCAGACAGGGCTCTATGGCTACACCTTC.